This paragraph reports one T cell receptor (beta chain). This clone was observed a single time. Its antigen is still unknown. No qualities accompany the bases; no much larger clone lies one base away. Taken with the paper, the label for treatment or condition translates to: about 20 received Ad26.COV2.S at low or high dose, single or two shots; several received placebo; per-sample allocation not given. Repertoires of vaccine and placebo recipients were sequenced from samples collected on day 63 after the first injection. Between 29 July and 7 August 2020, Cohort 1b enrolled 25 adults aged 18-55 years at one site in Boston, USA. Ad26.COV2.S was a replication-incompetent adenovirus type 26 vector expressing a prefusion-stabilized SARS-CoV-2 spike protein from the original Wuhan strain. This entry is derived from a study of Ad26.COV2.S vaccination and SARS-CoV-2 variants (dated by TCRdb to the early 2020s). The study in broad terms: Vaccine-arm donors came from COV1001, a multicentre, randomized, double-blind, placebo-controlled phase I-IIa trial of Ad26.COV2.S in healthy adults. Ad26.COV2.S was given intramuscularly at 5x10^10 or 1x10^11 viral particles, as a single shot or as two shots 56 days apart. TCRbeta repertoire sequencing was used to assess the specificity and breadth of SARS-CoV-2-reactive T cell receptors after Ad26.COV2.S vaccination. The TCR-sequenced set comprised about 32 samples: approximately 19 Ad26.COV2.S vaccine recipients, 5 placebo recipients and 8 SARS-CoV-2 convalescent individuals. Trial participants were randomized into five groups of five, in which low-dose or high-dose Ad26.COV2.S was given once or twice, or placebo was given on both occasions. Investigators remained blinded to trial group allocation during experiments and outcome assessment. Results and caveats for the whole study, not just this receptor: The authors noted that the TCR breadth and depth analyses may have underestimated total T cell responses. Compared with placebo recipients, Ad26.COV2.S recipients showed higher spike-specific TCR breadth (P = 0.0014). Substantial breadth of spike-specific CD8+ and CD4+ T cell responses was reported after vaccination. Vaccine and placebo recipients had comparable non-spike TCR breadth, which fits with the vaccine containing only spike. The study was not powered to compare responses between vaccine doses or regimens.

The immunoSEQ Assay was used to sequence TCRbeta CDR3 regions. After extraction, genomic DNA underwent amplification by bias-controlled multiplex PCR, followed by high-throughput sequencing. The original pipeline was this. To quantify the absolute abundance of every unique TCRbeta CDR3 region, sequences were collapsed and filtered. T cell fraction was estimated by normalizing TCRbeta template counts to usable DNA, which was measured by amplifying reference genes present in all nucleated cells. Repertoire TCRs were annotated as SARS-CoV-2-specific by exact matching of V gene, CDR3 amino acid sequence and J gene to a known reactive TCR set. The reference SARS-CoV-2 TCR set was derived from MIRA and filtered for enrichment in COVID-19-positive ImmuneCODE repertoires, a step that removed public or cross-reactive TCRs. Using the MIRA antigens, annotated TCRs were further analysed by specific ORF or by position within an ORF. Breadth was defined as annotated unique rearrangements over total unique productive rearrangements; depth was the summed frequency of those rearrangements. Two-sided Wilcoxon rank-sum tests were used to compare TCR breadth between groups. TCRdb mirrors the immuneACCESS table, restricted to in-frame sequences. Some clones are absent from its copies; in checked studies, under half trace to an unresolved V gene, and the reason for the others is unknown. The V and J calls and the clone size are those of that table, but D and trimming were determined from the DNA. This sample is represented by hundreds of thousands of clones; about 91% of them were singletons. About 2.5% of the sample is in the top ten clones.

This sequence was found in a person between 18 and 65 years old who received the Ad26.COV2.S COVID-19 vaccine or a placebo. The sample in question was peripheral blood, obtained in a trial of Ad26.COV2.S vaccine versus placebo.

CDR3 loop: CASSLAGPGTEAFF. The DNA sequence reads TGTGCCAGCAGCTTAGCGGGTCCCGGCACTGAAGCTTTCTTT. The chain is encoded by TRBV7-9 joined to TRBJ1-1, with the D gene uncertain. Deletion took 0 bases off V and 4 bases off J, with a span of 9 bases between the germline ends. CDR1 SEHNR and CDR2 FQNEAQ are derived from the germline V gene (reference sequence). Including cysteine and phenylalanine, the CDR3 has 14 amino acids. Only the CDR3 region is kept as DNA, spanning 42 bases read in frame from base 1.